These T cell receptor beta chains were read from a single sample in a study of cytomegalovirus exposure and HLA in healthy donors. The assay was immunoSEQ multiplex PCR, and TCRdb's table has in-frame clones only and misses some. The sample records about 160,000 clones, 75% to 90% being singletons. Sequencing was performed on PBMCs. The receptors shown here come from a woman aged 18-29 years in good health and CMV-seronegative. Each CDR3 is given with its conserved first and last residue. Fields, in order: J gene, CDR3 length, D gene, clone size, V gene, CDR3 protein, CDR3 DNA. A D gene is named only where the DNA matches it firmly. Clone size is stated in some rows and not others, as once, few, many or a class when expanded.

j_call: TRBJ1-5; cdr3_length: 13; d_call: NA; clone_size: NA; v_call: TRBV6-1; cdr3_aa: CASRGSYNQPQHF; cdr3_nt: TGTGCCAGCCGAGGGTCCTACAATCAGCCCCAGCATTTT
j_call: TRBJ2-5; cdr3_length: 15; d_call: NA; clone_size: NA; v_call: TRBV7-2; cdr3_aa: CASSLNGQHQETQYF; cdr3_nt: TGTGCCAGCAGCTTAAATGGCCAACACCAAGAGACCCAGTACTTC
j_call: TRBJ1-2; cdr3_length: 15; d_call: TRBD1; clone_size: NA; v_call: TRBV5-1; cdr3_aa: CASSLARGSNYGYTF; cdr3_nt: TGCGCCAGCAGCTTGGCCAGGGGGTCTAACTATGGCTACACCTTC
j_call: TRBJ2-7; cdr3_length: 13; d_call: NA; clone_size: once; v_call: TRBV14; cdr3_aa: CASSQDGSYEQYF; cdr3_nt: TGTGCCAGCAGCCAAGACGGCTCCTACGAGCAGTACTTC
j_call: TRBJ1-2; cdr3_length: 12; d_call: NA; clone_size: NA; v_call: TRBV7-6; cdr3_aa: CASSAQGGGYTF; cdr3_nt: TGTGCCAGCAGCGCCCAGGGAGGTGGCTACACCTTC
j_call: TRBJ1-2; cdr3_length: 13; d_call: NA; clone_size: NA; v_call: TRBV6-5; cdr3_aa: CASTNKGYYGYTF; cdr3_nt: TGTGCCAGCACCAACAAGGGGTACTATGGCTACACCTTC
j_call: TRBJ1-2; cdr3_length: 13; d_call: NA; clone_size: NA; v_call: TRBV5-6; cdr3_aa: CASSPEGVYGYTF; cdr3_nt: TGTGCCAGCAGCCCAGAGGGCGTCTATGGCTACACCTTC
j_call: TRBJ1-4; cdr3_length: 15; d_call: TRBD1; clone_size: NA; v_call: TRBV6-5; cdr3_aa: CASSSRDSSYEKLFF; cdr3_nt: TGTGCCAGCAGTTCGCGGGACAGCTCTTATGAAAAACTGTTTTTT
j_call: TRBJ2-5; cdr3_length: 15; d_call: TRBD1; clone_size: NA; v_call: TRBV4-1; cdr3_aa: CASSQEGTGKETQYF; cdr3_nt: TGCGCCAGCAGCCAAGAAGGGACAGGGAAAGAGACCCAGTACTTC
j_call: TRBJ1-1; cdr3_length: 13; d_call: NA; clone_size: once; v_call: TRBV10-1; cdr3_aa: CASSENQNTEAFF; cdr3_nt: TGCGCCAGCAGTGAAAATCAAAACACTGAAGCTTTCTTT
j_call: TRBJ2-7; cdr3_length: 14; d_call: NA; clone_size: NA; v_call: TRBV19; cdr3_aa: CASSSATISYEQYF; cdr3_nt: TGTGCCAGTAGTAGCGCAACGATATCCTACGAGCAGTACTTC
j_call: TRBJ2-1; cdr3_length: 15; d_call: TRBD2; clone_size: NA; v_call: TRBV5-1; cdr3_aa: CASSLISGGANEQFF; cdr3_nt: TGCGCCAGCAGCTTGATCAGCGGGGGGGCAAATGAGCAGTTCTTC
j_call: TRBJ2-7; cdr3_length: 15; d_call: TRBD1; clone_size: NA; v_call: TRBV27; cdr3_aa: CASSLLGQESYEQYF; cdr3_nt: TGTGCCAGCAGCCTACTGGGACAGGAAAGCTACGAGCAGTACTTC
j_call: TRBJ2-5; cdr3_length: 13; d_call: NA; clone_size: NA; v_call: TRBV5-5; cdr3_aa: CASSYADQETQYF; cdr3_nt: TGTGCCAGCAGCTACGCGGACCAAGAGACCCAGTACTTC
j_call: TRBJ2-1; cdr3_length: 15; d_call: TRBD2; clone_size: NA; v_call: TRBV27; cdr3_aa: CASRPLAGAHNEQFF; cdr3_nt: TGTGCCAGCAGGCCACTAGCGGGGGCTCACAATGAGCAGTTCTTC
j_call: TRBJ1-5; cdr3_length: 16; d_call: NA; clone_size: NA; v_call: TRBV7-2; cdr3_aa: CASSRAGASSNQPQHF; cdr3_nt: TGTGCCAGCAGCCGTGCGGGGGCCTCTAGCAATCAGCCCCAGCATTTT
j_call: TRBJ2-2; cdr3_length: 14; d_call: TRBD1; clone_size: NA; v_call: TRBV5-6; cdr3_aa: CASSWGTGSGELFF; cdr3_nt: TGTGCCAGCAGCTGGGGGACAGGGAGCGGGGAGCTGTTTTTT
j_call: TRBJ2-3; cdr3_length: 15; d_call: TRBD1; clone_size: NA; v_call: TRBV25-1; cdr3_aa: CASSERDRGSDTQYF; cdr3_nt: TGTGCCAGCAGTGAAAGGGACAGGGGTTCAGATACGCAGTATTTT
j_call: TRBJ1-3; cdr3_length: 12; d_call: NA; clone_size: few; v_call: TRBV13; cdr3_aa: CASSLRKGTTSF; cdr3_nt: TGTGCCAGCAGCTTAAGAAAAGGGACTACAAGTTTT
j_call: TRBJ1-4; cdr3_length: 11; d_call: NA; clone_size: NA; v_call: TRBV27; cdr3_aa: CASLGGEKLFF; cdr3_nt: TGTGCCAGCCTAGGGGGTGAAAAACTGTTTTTT
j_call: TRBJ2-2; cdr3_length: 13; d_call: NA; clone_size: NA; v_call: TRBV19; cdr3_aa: CASTQTNTGELFF; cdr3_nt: TGTGCCAGTACCCAAACAAACACCGGGGAGCTGTTTTTT
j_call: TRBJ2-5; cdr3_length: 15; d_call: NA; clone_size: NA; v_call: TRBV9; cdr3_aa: CASSVMGAGGETQYF; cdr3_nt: TGTGCCAGCAGCGTAATGGGGGCGGGTGGAGAGACCCAGTACTTC
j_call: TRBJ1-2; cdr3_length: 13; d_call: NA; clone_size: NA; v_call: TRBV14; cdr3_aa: CASSQFDSYGYTF; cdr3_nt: TGTGCCAGCAGCCAATTTGACAGCTATGGCTACACCTTC
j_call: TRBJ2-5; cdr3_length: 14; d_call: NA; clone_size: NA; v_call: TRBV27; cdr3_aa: CASSLYRGGETQYF; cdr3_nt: TGTGCCAGCAGTTTGTACCGAGGCGGGGAGACCCAGTACTTC
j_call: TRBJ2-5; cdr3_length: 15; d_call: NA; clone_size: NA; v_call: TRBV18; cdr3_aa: CASSELDAAQETQYF; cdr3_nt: TGTGCCAGCTCAGAACTCGATGCGGCCCAAGAGACCCAGTACTTC
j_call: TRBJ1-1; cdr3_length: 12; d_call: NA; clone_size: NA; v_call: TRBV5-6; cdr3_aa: CASSRGSYEAFF; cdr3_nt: TGTGCCAGCAGCCGGGGGAGCTATGAAGCTTTCTTT
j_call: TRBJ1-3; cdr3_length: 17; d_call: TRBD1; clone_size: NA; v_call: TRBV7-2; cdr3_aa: CASSLGGQGISGNTIYF; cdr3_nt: TGTGCCAGCAGCTTAGGAGGACAGGGGATATCAGGAAACACCATATATTTT
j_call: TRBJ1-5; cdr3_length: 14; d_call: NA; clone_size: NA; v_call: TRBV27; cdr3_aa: CASSKEQTARSQHF; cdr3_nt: TGTGCCAGCAGTAAAGAACAGACAGCAAGGAGCCAGCATTTT
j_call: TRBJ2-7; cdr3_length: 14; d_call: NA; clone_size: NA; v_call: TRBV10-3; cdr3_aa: CAISEGRGEGEQYF; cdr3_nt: TGTGCCATCAGTGAGGGCAGGGGTGAAGGCGAGCAGTACTTC
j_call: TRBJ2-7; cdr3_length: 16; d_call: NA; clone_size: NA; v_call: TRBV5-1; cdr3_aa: CASSLPGTSPDGEQYF; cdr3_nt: TGCGCCAGCAGCTTGCCTGGGACATCCCCCGACGGCGAGCAGTACTTC
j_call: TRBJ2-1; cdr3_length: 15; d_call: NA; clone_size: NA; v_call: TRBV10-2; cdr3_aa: CASSERTGRANEQFF; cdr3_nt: TGCGCCAGCAGTGAGCGGACAGGGAGGGCCAATGAGCAGTTCTTC
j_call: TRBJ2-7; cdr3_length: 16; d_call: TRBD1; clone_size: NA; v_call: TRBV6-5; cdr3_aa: CASSYSRAGGTYEQYF; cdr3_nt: TGTGCCAGCAGTTACTCGAGGGCAGGGGGCACGTACGAGCAGTACTTC
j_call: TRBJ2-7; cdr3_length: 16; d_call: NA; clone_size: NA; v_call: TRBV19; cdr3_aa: CASSMTYGTFSYEQYF; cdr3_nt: TGTGCCAGTAGTATGACGTACGGGACATTTTCCTACGAGCAGTACTTC
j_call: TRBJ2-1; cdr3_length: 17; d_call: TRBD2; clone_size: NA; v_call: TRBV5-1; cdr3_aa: CASSELPTSGMKNEQFF; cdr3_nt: TGCGCCAGCAGCGAACTCCCCACTAGCGGGATGAAAAATGAGCAGTTCTTC
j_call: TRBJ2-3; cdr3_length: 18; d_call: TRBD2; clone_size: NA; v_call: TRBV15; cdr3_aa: CATSAPGTSEPLTDTQYF; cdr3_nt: TGTGCCACCTCGGCGCCCGGGACTAGCGAACCCCTCACAGATACGCAGTATTTT